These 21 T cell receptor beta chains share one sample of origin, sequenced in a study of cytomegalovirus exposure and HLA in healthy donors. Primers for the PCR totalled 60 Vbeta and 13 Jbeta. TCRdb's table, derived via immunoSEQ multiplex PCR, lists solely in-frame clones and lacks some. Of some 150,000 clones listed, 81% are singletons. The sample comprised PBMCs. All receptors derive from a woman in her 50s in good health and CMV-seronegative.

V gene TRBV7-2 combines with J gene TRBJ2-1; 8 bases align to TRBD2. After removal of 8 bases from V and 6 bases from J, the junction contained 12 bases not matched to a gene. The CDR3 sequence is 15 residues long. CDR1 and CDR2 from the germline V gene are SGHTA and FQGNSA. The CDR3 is CASGSRRGVGNEQFF. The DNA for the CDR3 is TGTGCCAGCGGTTCGAGGCGGGGGGTAGGCAATGAGCAGTTCTTC.

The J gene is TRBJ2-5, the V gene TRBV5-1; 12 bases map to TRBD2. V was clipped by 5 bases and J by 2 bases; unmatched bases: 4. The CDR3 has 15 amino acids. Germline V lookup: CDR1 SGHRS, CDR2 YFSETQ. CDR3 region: CASRRTSGEQETQYF. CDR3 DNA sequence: TGCGCCAGCAGGCGGACTAGCGGGGAACAAGAGACCCAGTACTTC.

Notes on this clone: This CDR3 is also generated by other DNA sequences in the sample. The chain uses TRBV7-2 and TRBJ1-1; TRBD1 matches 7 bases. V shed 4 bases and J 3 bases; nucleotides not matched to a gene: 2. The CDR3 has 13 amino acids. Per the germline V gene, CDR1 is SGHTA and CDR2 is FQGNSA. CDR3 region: CASSSRGDTEAFF. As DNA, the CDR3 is TGTGCCAGCAGCTCCAGGGGGGACACTGAAGCTTTCTTT.

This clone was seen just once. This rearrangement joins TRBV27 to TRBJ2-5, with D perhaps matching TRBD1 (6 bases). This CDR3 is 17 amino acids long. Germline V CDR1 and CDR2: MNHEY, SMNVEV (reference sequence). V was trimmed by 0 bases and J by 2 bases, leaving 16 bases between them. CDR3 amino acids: CASSLSGHPGTQETQYF. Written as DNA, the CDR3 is TGTGCCAGCAGTTTATCAGGCCACCCCGGGACACAAGAGACCCAGTACTTC.

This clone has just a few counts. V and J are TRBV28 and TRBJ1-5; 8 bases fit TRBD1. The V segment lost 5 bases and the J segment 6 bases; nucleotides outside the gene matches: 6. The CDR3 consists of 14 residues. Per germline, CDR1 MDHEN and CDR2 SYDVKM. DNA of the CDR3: TGTGCCAGCAGTCCAAACAGGGGGTTTCAGCCCCAGCATTTT. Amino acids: CASSPNRGFQPQHF.

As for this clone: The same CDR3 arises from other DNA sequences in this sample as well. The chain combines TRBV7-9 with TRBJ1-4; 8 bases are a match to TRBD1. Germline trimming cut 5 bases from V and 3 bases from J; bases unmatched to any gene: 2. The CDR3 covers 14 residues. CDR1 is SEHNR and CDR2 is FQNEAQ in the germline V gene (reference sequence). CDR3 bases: TGTGCCAGCAGCCCGGGACAGGCTAATGAAAAACTGTTTTTT. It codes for CASSPGQANEKLFF.

Here the CDR3 DNA reads TGTGCCAGCAGCTCCTACAGGGGGCAAAATGAAAAACTGTTTTTT. This translates into CASSSYRGQNEKLFF. The chain recombines TRBV7-9 with TRBJ1-4; the match to TRBD1 covers 9 bases. Per germline, CDR1 SEHNR and CDR2 FQNEAQ (reference sequence). The CDR3 extends over 15 amino acids. Unmatched junction bases numbered 5, after V lost 4 bases and J lost 5 bases.

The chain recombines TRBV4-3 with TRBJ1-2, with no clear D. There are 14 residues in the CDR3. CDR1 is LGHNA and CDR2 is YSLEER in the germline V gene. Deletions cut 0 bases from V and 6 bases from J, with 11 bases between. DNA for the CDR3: TGCGCCAGCAGCCAAGACAGGACCGGGGATGGCTACACCTTC. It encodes CASSQDRTGDGYTF.

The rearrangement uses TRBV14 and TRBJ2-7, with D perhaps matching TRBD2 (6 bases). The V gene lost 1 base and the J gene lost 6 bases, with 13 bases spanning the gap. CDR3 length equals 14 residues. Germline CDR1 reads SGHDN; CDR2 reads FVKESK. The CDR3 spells CASSQVVHGGEQYF. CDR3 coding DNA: TGTGCCAGCAGCCAAGTTGTCCACGGGGGCGAGCAGTACTTC.

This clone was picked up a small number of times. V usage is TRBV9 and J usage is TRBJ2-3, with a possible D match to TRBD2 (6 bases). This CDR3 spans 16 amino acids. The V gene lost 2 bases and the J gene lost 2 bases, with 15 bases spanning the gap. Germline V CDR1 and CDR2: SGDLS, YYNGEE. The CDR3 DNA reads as TGTGCCAGCAGCGTCCATAGCGGCTCCCCCACAGATACGCAGTATTTT. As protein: CASSVHSGSPTDTQYF.

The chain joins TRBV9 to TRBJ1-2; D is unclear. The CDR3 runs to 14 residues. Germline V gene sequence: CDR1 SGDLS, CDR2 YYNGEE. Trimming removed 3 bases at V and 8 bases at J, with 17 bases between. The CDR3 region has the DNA TGTGCCAGCAGCGACCGCTACTCATCGATGGGCTACACCTTC. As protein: CASSDRYSSMGYTF.

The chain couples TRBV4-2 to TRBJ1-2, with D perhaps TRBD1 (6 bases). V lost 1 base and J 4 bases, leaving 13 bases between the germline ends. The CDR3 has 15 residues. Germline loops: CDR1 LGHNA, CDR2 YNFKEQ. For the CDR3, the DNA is TGTGCCAGCAGCCAAGCGCAGGGGCCTTCCTATGGCTACACCTTC. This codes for CASSQAQGPSYGYTF.

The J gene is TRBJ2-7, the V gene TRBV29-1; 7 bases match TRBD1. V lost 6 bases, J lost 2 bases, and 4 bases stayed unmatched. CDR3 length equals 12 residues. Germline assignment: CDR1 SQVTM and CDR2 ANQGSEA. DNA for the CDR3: TGCAGCGTAAACAGGGGTCCCTACGAGCAGTACTTC. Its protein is CSVNRGPYEQYF.

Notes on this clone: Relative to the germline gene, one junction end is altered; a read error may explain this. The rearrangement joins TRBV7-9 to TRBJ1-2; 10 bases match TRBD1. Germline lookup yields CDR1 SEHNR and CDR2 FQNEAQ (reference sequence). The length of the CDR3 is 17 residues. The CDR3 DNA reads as TGTTCCAGCAGCTTAGGACAGGGGGGAGAATTTAACTATGGCTACACCTTC. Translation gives CSSSLGQGGEFNYGYTF.

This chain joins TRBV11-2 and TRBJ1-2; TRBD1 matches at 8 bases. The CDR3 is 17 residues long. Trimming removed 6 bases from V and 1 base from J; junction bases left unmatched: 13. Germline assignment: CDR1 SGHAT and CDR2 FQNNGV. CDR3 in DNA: TGTGCCAGCAGTTGGGGGACAGGCAAATCTTATAACTATGGCTACACCTTC. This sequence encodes CASSWGTGKSYNYGYTF.

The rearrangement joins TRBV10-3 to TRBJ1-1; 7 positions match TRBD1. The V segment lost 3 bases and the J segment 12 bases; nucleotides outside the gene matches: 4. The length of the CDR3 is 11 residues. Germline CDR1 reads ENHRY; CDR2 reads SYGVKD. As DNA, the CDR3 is TGTGCCATCAGTGAACCAGGGGGAACTTTCTTT. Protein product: CAISEPGGTFF.

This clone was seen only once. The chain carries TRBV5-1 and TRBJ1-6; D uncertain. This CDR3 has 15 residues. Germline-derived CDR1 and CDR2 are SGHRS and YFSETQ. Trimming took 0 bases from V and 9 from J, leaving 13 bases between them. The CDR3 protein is CASSLDSGWGSPLHF. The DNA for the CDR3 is TGCGCCAGCAGCTTGGATTCGGGGTGGGGTTCACCCCTCCACTTT.

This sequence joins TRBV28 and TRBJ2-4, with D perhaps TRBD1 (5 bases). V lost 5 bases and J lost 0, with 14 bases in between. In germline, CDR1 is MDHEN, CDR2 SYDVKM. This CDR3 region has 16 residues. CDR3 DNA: TGTGCCAGCAGTGGGGCTGGAGAACTAGCCAAAAACATTCAGTACTTC. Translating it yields CASSGAGELAKNIQYF.

This chain's CDR3 is CASREKGQGKTGELFF. The CDR3 nucleotides are TGTGCCAGCAGAGAGAAGGGACAGGGAAAGACCGGGGAGCTGTTTTTT. The chain carries TRBV5-6 and TRBJ2-2; 9 nucleotides agree with TRBD1. Germline trimming cut 5 bases from V and 5 bases from J; bases unmatched to any gene: 10. Germline CDR1 SGHDT, CDR2 YYEEEE. This CDR3 is 16 amino acids long. Supplemented by reference TRBV5-6 and TRBJ2-2, the full variable domain reads DAGVTQSPTHLIKTRGQQVTLRCSPKSGHDTVSWYQQALGQGPQFIFQYYEEEERQRGNFPDRFSGHQFPNYSSELNVNALLLGDSALYLCASREKGQGKTGELFFGEGSRLTVL.

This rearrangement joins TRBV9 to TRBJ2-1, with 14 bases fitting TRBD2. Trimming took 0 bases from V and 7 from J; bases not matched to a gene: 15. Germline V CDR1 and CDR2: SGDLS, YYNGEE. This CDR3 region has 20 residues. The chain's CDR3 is CASSVESGVGLAGGGNEQFF. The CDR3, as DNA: TGTGCCAGCAGCGTAGAGTCGGGGGTAGGACTAGCGGGAGGAGGAAATGAGCAGTTCTTC.

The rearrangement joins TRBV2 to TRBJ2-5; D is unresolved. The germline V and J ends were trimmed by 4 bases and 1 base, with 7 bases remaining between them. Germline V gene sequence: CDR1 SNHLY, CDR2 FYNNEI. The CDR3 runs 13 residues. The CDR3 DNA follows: TGTGCCAGCAGTGGTGGCACCCAAGAGACCCAGTACTTC. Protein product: CASSGGTQETQYF.